This TCR beta chain is from a study of blood T cells in healthy people across ages. Study-wide context: Template switching captured about one barcoded beta molecule per two T cells.

Together with a sample-barcoded 5' primer, a J-beta primer mix was included in a second PCR lasting about 7 to 12 cycles. MiXCR, run by TCRdb on the 5' RACE reads, gives a single entry per CDR3 protein. Among about a million distinct CDR3 sequences listed, roughly 51% were seen once. The CDR3 spans 13 residues. Trimming cost V 1 base and J 6 bases, with 11 bases left between them. The V gene's germline CDR1 is DFQATT and CDR2 SNEGSKA (reference sequence). The table lists this clonotype with a few counts. Its antigen is as yet unknown. Study-level results: Underestimates were what the diversity estimates from one million T cells were considered to be. With naive T cell percentage, TCR beta diversity showed a strong correlation.

Samples had at least 7 million PBMCs isolated from them. This chain connects TRBV20-1 to TRBJ2-3; D remains unclear. This sequence was found in an older woman in good health. Input material: blood. CDR3 loop: CSARARSADTQYF. CDR3 DNA sequence: TGCAGTGCTAGAGCCAGGAGTGCCGATACGCAGTATTTT.